Described below is a single T cell receptor beta chain sequence and its context. Its antigen is unknown. These data are taken from a study of graft-versus-host responses after intestinal transplantation. CDR3 length equals 16 residues. The trim removed 6 bases at V and 2 bases at J, leaving 8 bases unmatched. The germline CDR1 and CDR2 sequences are MGHRA and YSYEKL. The table came from immunoSEQ multiplex PCR; TCRdb's copy has only in-frame clones and leaves some out. The sample has about 70,000 clones, just under 95% seen once. The chain couples TRBV4-1 to TRBJ1-5; TRBD1 matches 9 bases. This specimen was unstimulated CD8+ T cells sorted from spleen or lymph node cells, taken before intestinal transplant. This clonotype was obtained from a human donor who received an intestinal transplant. The CDR3 loop is CASSTTRTGGNQPQHF. The CDR3 DNA follows: TGCGCCAGCAGTACAACCCGGACAGGGGGCAATCAGCCCCAGCATTTT.